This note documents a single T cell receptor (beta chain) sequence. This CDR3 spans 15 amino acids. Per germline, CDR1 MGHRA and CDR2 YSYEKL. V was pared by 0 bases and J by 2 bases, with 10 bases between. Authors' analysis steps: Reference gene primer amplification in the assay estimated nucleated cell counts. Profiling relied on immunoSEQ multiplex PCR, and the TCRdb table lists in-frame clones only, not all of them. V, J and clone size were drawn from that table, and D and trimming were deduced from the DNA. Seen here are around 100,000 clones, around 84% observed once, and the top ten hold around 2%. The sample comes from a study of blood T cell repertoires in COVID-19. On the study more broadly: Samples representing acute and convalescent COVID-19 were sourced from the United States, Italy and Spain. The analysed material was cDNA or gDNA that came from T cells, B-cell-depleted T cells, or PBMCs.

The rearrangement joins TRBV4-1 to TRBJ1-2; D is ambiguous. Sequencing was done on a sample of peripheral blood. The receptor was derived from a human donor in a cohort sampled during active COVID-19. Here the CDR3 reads CASSQDGKPNYGYTF. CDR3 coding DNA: TGCGCCAGCAGCCAAGATGGCAAACCCAACTATGGCTACACCTTC.